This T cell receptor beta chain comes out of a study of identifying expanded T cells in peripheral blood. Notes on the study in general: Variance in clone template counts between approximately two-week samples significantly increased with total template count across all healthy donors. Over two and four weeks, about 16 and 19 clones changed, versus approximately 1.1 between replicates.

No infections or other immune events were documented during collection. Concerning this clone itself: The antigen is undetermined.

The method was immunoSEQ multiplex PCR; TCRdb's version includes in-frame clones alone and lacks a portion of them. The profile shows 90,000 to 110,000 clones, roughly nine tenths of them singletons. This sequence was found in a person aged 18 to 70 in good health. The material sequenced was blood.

The CDR3 here is CASSWGRGDGYTF. The CDR3 nucleotides are TGTGCCAGCAGTTGGGGGCGAGGGGATGGCTACACCTTC. The chain uses TRBV27 and TRBJ1-2, with a possible D match to TRBD1 (6 bases). CDR1 is MNHEY and CDR2 is SMNVEV in the germline V gene (reference sequence). This CDR3 contains 13 residues. The V and J ends lost 4 bases and 6 bases respectively, with 12 bases between them.